The entry below gives a single TCR beta chain sequence along with its context. This sample is drawn from a study of cytomegalovirus exposure and HLA in healthy donors. V shed 6 bases and J 6 bases; nucleotides not matched to a gene: 4. Germline-derived CDR1 and CDR2 are MNHEY and SMNVEV (reference sequence). CDR3 size: 14 residues. PCR was performed using 60 Vbeta and 13 Jbeta primers. TCRdb's table, derived via immunoSEQ multiplex PCR, lists solely in-frame clones and lacks some. The table lists approximately 170,000 clones, roughly 80% of them singletons. V is TRBV27 and J is TRBJ1-4, with 10 bases lining up with TRBD1. Sequenced sample: PBMCs. The TCR originated in a human donor in good health. This chain's CDR3 is CASRSGTGDEKLFF. In nucleotides, the CDR3 is TGTGCCAGCAGGTCCGGGACAGGGGATGAAAAACTGTTTTTT.